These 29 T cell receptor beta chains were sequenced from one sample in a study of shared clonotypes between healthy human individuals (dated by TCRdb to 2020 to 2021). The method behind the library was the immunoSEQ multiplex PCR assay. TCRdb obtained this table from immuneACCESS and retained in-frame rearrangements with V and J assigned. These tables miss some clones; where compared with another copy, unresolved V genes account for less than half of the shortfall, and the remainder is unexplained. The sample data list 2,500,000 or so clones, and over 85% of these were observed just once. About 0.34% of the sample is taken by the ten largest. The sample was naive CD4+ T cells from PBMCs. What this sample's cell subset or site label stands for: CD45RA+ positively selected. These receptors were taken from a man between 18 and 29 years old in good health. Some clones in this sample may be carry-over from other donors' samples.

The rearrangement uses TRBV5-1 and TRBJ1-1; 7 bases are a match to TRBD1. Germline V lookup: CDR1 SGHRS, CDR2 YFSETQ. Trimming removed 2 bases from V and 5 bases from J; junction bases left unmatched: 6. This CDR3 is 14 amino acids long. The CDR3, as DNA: TGCGCCAGCAGCTTTACAGGGGATGGGACTGAAGCTTTCTTT. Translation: CASSFTGDGTEAFF.

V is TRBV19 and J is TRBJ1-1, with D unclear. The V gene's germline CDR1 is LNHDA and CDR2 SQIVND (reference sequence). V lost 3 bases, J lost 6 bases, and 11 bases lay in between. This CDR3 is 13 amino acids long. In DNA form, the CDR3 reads TGTGCCAGTAGTATCATGGCTCTGGCTGAAGCTTTCTTT. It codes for CASSIMALAEAFF.

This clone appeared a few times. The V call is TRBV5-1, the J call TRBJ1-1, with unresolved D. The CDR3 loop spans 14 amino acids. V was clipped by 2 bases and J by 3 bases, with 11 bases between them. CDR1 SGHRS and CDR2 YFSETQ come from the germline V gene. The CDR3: CASSFLPRDTEAFF. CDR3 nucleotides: TGCGCCAGCAGCTTCCTCCCCCGGGACACTGAAGCTTTCTTT.

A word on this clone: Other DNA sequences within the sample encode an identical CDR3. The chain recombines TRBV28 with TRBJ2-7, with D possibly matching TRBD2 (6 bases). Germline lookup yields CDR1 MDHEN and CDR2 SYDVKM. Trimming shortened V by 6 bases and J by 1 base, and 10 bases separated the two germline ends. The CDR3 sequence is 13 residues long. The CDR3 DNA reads TGTGCCAGCAGCCGGGGACTGTCCTACGAGCAGTACTTC. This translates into CASSRGLSYEQYF. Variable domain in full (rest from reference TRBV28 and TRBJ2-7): DVKVTQSSRYLVKRTGEKVFLECVQDMDHENMFWYRQDPGLGLRLIYFSYDVKMKEKGDIPEGYSVSREKKERFSLILESASTNQTSMYLCASSRGLSYEQYFGPGTRLTVT.

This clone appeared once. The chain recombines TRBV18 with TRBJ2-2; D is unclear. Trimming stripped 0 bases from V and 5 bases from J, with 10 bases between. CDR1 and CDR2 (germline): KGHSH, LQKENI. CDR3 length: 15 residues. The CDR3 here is CASSPPRVRTGELFF. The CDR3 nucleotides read TGTGCCAGCTCACCACCCCGTGTGAGAACCGGGGAGCTGTTTTTT.

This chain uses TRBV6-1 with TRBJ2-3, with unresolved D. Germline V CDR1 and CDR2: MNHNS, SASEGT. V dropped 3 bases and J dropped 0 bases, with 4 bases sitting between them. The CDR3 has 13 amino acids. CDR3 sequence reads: CASSDHSTDTQYF. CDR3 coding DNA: TGTGCCAGCAGTGACCACAGCACAGATACGCAGTATTTT.

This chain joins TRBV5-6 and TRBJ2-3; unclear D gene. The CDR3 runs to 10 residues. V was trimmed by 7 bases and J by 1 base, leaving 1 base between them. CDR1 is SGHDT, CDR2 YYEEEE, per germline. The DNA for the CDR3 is TGTGCCAGCGGCACAGATACGCAGTATTTT. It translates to CASGTDTQYF.

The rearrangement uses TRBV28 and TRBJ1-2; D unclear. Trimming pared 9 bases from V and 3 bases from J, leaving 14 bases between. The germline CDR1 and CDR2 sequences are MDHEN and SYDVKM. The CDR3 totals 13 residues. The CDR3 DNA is TGTGCCAGTGGAGAACCGGGGTACTATGGCTACACCTTC. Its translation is CASGEPGYYGYTF.

The CDR3 nucleotides read TGTGCCAGTAGTATATCTTTACTAGCGGGAGGATTCAATGAGCAGTTCTTC. This translates into CASSISLLAGGFNEQFF. The chain couples TRBV19 to TRBJ2-1; 12 nucleotides agree with TRBD2. After removal of 2 bases from V and 6 bases from J, the junction contained 8 bases not matched to a gene. This CDR3 contains 17 residues. The germline CDR1 and CDR2 sequences are LNHDA and SQIVND (reference sequence). Full variable domain (rest looked up from reference TRBV19 and TRBJ2-1): DGGITQSPKYLFRKEGQNVTLSCEQNLNHDAMYWYRQDPGQGLRLIYYSQIVNDFQKGDIAEGYSVSREKKESFPLTVTSAQKNPTAFYLCASSISLLAGGFNEQFFGPGTRLTVL.

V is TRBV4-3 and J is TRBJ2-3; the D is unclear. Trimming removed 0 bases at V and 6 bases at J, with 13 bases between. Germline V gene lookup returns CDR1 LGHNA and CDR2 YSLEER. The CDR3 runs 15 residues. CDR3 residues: CASSQDVVGPDTQYF. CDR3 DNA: TGCGCCAGCAGCCAAGATGTTGTGGGCCCCGATACGCAGTATTTT.

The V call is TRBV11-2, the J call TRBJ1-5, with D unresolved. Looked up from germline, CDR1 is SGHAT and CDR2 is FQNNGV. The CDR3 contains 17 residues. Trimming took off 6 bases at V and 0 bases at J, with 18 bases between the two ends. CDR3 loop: CASRLRRQRYSNQPQHF. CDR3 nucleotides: TGTGCCAGCAGACTCCGGCGGCAGCGATATAGCAATCAGCCCCAGCATTTT.

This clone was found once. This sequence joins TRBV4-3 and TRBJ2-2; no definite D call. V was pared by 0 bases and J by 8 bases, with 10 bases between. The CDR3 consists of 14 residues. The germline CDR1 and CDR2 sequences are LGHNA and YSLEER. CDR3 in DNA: TGCGCCAGCAGCCAAGAGGTGGGCCAAGGGGAGCTGTTTTTT. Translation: CASSQEVGQGELFF.

The CDR3 coding sequence is TGTGCCAGCAGCCGGGGACCCTTAGCCAGCAATGAGCAGTTCTTC. As protein: CASSRGPLASNEQFF. The chain uses TRBV7-8 and TRBJ2-1, with D possibly being TRBD1 or TRBD2 (5 bases each). Trimming stripped 5 bases from V and 6 bases from J, with 17 bases between. CDR1 and CDR2 from the germline V gene are SGHVS and FQNEAQ. The CDR3 length is 15 residues.

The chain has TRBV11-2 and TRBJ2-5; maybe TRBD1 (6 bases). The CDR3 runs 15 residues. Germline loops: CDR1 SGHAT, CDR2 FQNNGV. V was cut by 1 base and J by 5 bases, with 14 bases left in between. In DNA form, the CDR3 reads TGTGCCAGCAGCTTAGTTCTGGGGGCTTGGGAGACCCAGTACTTC. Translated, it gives CASSLVLGAWETQYF.

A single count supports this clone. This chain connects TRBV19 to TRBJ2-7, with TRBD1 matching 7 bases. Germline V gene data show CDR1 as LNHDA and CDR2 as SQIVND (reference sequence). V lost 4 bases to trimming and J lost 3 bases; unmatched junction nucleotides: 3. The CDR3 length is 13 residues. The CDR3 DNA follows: TGTGCCAGTAGTACGGACAGGTTCTACGAGCAGTACTTC. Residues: CASSTDRFYEQYF.

The CDR3 region has the DNA TGTGCCAGTAGTACAGGCGTGGGACTAGCGTGGAACGATGAGCAGTTCTTC. It codes for CASSTGVGLAWNDEQFF. The V call is TRBV19, the J call TRBJ2-1; 10 positions agree with TRBD2. V shed 4 bases, J shed 8 bases, and the junction held 14 bases outside the gene matches. The CDR3 totals 17 residues. Per the germline V gene, CDR1 is LNHDA and CDR2 is SQIVND (reference sequence).

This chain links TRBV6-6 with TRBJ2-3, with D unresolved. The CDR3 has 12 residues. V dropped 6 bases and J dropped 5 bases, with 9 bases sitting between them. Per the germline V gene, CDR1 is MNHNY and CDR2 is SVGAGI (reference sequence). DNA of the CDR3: TGTGCCAGCAGAACGATCGGAGATACGCAGTATTTT. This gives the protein CASRTIGDTQYF.

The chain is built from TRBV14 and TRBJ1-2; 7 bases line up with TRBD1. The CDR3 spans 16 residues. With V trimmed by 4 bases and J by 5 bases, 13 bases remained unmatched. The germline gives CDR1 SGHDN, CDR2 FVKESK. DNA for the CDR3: TGTGCCAGCAGCCCACAGGGGAAGGGGGGAGCGTATGGCTACACCTTC. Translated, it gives CASSPQGKGGAYGYTF.

CDR3 sequence reads: CASSSLTSVAYEQYF. Written as DNA, the CDR3 is TGTGCCAGCAGTTCCCTGACTAGCGTGGCCTACGAGCAGTACTTC. This chain joins TRBV27 and TRBJ2-7; TRBD2 aligns across 8 bases. V lost 4 bases and J lost 2; bases outside the gene matches: 7. This CDR3 is 15 amino acids long. Germline-derived CDR1 and CDR2 are MNHEY and SMNVEV (reference sequence).

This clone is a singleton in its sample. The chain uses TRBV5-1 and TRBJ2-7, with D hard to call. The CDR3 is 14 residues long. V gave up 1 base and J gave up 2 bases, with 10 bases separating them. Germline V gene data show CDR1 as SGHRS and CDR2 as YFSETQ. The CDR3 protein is CASSLTGYTYEQYF. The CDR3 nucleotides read TGCGCCAGCAGCTTGACGGGTTACACCTACGAGCAGTACTTC. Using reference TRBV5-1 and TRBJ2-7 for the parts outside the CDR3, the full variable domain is KAGVTQTPRYLIKTRGQQVTLSCSPISGHRSVSWYQQTPGQGLQFLFEYFSETQRNKGNFPGRFSGRQFSNSRSEMNVSTLELGDSALYLCASSLTGYTYEQYFGPGTRLTVT.

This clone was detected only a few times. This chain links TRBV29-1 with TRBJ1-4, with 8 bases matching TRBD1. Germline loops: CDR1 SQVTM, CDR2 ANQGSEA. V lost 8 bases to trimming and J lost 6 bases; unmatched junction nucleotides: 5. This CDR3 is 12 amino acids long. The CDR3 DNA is TGCAGCTTCCAGGGGGCTGATGAAAAACTGTTTTTT. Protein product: CSFQGADEKLFF.

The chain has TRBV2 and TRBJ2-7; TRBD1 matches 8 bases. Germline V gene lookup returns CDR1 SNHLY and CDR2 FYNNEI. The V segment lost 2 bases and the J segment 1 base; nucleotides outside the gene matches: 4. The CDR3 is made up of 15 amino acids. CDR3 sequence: CASSEPGQASYEQYF. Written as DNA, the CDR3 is TGTGCCAGCAGTGAACCGGGACAGGCGTCCTACGAGCAGTACTTC.

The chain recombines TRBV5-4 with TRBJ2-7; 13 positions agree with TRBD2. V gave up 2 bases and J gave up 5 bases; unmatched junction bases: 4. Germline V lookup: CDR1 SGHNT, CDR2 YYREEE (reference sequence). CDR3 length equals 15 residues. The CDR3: CASSLRTSGRDEQYF. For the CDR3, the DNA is TGTGCCAGCAGCTTAAGGACTAGCGGGAGAGACGAGCAGTACTTC.

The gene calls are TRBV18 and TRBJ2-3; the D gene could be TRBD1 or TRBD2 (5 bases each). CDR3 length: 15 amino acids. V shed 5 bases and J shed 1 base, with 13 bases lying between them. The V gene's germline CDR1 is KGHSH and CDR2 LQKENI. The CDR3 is CASSTRDGGTDTQYF. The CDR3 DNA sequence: TGTGCCAGCTCAACCCGGGACGGAGGCACAGATACGCAGTATTTT.

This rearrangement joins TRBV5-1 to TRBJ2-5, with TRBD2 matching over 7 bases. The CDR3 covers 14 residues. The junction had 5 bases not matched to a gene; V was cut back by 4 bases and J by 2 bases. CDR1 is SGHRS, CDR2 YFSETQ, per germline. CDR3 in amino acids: CASSPLALQETQYF. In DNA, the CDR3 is TGCGCCAGCAGCCCACTAGCGTTACAAGAGACCCAGTACTTC.

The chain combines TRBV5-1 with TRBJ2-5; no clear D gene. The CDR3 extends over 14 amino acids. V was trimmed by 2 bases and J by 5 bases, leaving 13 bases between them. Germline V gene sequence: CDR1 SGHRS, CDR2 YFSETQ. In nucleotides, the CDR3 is TGCGCCAGCAGCTTTTCGGGTGGTGTGGAGACCCAGTACTTC. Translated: CASSFSGGVETQYF. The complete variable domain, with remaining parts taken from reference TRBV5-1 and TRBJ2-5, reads KAGVTQTPRYLIKTRGQQVTLSCSPISGHRSVSWYQQTPGQGLQFLFEYFSETQRNKGNFPGRFSGRQFSNSRSEMNVSTLELGDSALYLCASSFSGGVETQYFGPGTRLLVL.

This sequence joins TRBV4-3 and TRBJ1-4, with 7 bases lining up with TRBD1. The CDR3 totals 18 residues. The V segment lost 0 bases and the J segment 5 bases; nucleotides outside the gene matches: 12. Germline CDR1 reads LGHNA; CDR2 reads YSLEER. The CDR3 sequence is CASSQEGRGDPGNEKLFF. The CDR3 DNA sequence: TGCGCCAGCAGCCAAGAAGGCAGGGGGGACCCCGGGAATGAAAAACTGTTTTTT.

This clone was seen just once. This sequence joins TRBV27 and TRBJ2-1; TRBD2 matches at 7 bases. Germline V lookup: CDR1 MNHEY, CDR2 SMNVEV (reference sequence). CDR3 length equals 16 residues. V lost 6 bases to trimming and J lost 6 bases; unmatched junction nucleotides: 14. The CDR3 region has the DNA TGTGCCAGCAGGGGCCGAGGTGGGACTATGGTCAATGAGCAGTTCTTC. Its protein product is CASRGRGGTMVNEQFF.

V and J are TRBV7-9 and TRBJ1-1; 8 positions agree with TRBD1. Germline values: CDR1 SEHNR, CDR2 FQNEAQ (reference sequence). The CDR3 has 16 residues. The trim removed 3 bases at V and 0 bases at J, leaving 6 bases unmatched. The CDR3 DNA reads TGTGCCAGCAGCTTGGCTCAGGGACAGGTGAACACTGAAGCTTTCTTT. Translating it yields CASSLAQGQVNTEAFF.